The next 18 T cell receptor beta chains were all read from a single sample in a study of T cells after yellow fever vaccination. TCRdb re-derived calls from the 5' RACE reads in MiXCR, one entry per CDR3 protein. The sample lists 550,000 or so distinct CDR3 sequences; 15% to 20% were seen once. The source was PBMCs, collected 15 days after the yellow fever booster vaccination. The receptors were gathered from a man aged 25-40 years who received the YFV17D yellow fever vaccine.

The chain uses TRBV10-3 and TRBJ2-7; 7 bases fit TRBD2. This CDR3 spans 14 amino acids. Germline lookup yields CDR1 ENHRY and CDR2 SYGVKD. The V segment lost 8 bases and the J segment 2 bases; nucleotides outside the gene matches: 9. CDR3 sequence reads: CAIGGGRRAYEQYF. In nucleotides, the CDR3 is TGTGCCATCGGGGGGGGACGGAGAGCCTACGAGCAGTACTTC.

This clonotype has a handful of counts. The chain couples TRBV30 to TRBJ2-2; 7 bases are a match to TRBD1. With V trimmed by 7 bases and J by 5 bases, 4 bases remained unmatched. The length of the CDR3 is 12 residues. Germline values: CDR1 GTSNPN, CDR2 SVGIG (reference sequence). CDR3 protein: CALTRGTGELFF. As DNA, the CDR3 is TGTGCCTTAACCAGGGGGACCGGGGAGCTGTTTTTT.

The chain recombines TRBV7-9 with TRBJ2-7; D is possibly TRBD1 (6 bases). V was trimmed by 1 base and J by 0 bases, leaving 13 bases between them. This CDR3 region has 16 residues. Germline CDR1 reads SEHNR; CDR2 reads FQNEAQ (reference sequence). The CDR3 bases are TGTGCCAGCAGCTTAGAAACAGGGCTGAGCTCCTACGAGCAGTACTTC. Its protein is CASSLETGLSSYEQYF.

The chain has TRBV12-3 or TRBV12-4 and TRBJ2-7, with D tentatively TRBD1 (6 bases). V lost 3 bases, J lost 10 bases, and 13 bases lay in between. This CDR3 has 12 residues. CDR3 region: CASSFESGQQYF. The CDR3 DNA sequence: TGTGCCAGCAGTTTTGAGTCGGGACAACAGTACTTC.

This clonotype was counted a few times. The chain joins TRBV15 to TRBJ1-1; weak D call: TRBD1 (6 bases). Germline V gives CDR1 LNHNV, CDR2 YYDKDF (reference sequence). This CDR3 is 16 amino acids long. V lost 0 bases and J lost 1, with 12 bases in between. As DNA, the CDR3 is TGTGCCACCAGCAGAGATGGAGCAGGGGCGAACACTGAAGCTTTCTTT. Residues: CATSRDGAGANTEAFF.

V is TRBV24-1 and J is TRBJ2-2; D call uncertain. The CDR3 has 13 residues. CDR1 KGHDR and CDR2 SFDVKD come from the germline V gene. V lost 1 base and J lost 7, with 6 bases in between. CDR3 in amino acids: CATSDFGFGELFF. The CDR3 bases are TGTGCCACCAGTGATTTTGGATTCGGGGAGCTGTTTTTT.

This clonotype was observed a few times. The J gene is TRBJ2-2, the V gene TRBV5-8, with 8 bases lining up with TRBD1. The junction had 5 bases not matched to a gene; V was cut back by 1 base and J by 3 bases. The CDR3 is made up of 16 amino acids. The germline V gene encodes CDR1 SGHTS and CDR2 YDEGEE. In nucleotides, the CDR3 is TGTGCCAGCAGCTTGCCCGGGACAGGTGACACCGGGGAGCTGTTTTTT. This codes for CASSLPGTGDTGELFF.

In nucleotides, the CDR3 is TGCAGTGCTAGACTTACATCAAATCAGCCCCAGCATTTT. As protein: CSARLTSNQPQHF. This chain uses TRBV20-1 with TRBJ1-5; no definite D call. Germline CDR1 and CDR2: DFQATT and SNEGSKA (reference sequence). Trimming removed 2 bases at V and 4 bases at J, with 9 bases between. CDR3 length equals 13 residues.

This clonotype has a count of ten or more. The gene calls are TRBV4-3 and TRBJ2-7; 9 nucleotides line up with TRBD1. Germline values: CDR1 LGHNA, CDR2 YSLEER. The CDR3 has 20 amino acids. V lost 0 bases to trimming and J lost 5 bases; unmatched junction nucleotides: 20. The CDR3 sequence: CASSQDLIVGGRTGADEQYF. The CDR3 nucleotides read TGCGCCAGCAGCCAAGATTTGATAGTGGGTGGGAGGACAGGGGCCGACGAGCAGTACTTC.

The genes are TRBV5-1 and TRBJ2-1; D is possibly TRBD2 (5 bases). CDR3 size: 12 residues. Deletions cut 3 bases from V and 7 bases from J, with 8 bases between. Germline lookup yields CDR1 SGHRS and CDR2 YFSETQ. The CDR3 DNA reads as TGCGCCAGCAGCTCTAGCTGGAATGAGCAGTTCTTC. Its translation is CASSSSWNEQFF. Based on the CDR3 plus reference TRBV5-1 and TRBJ2-1, the full variable domain is KAGVTQTPRYLIKTRGQQVTLSCSPISGHRSVSWYQQTPGQGLQFLFEYFSETQRNKGNFPGRFSGRQFSNSRSEMNVSTLELGDSALYLCASSSSWNEQFFGPGTRLTVL.

The chain links TRBV10-3 to TRBJ2-5; 8 positions match TRBD1. V was clipped by 7 bases and J by 3 bases; unmatched bases: 4. The length of the CDR3 is 13 residues. Germline-derived CDR1 and CDR2 are ENHRY and SYGVKD. The CDR3 coding sequence is TGTGCCATCACCGAGGACAGGGAAGAGACCCAGTACTTC. Translation gives CAITEDREETQYF.

V gene TRBV28 combines with J gene TRBJ2-7; D not certain. Trimming stripped 1 base from V and 2 bases from J, with 12 bases between. Germline CDR1 MDHEN, CDR2 SYDVKM. The length of the CDR3 is 15 residues. The CDR3 spells CASSLSPQRTYEQYF. For the CDR3, the DNA is TGTGCCAGCAGTTTATCCCCACAGAGAACCTACGAGCAGTACTTC.

The chain has TRBV11-3 and TRBJ2-1; 12 bases match TRBD2. There are 16 residues in the CDR3. In germline, CDR1 is SGHNT, CDR2 YENEEA. The J segment lost 9 bases and the V segment lost 6 bases, leaving 12 bases of the junction unmatched. This chain's CDR3 is CASSYTSGRNVPEQFF. The CDR3 region has the DNA TGTGCCAGCAGTTATACTAGCGGGAGGAATGTGCCTGAGCAGTTCTTC. The variable domain in full, with the rest retrieved from reference TRBV11-3 and TRBJ2-1, is EAGVVQSPRYKIIEKKQPVAFWCNPISGHNTLYWYLQNLGQGPELLIRYENEEAVDDSQLPKDRFSAERLKGVDSTLKIQPAELGDSAVYLCASSYTSGRNVPEQFFGPGTRLTVL.

The CDR3 loop reads CASSLVTPREQYF. In DNA form, the CDR3 reads TGTGCCAGCAGCTTAGTGACCCCGCGGGAGCAGTACTTC. The chain couples TRBV7-2 to TRBJ2-7; D gene uncertain. Trimming left V 1 base short and J 7 bases short, with 11 bases between. The germline V gene encodes CDR1 SGHTA and CDR2 FQGNSA. The CDR3 length is 13 residues.

This rearrangement joins TRBV20-1 to TRBJ2-2; D is uncertain. This CDR3 is 14 amino acids long. V was trimmed by 2 bases and J by 3 bases, leaving 10 bases between them. Germline V gene sequence: CDR1 DFQATT, CDR2 SNEGSKA (reference sequence). CDR3 in DNA: TGCAGTGCTAGAACGGACCTTTACACCGGGGAGCTGTTTTTT. It translates to CSARTDLYTGELFF.

V usage is TRBV29-1 and J usage is TRBJ2-5; TRBD1 is a possible D gene (6 bases). CDR3 length: 12 residues. Between the trimmed V and J ends, which lost 5 bases and 5 bases, there was a span of 12 bases. Germline CDR1 and CDR2: SQVTM and ANQGSEA. Here the CDR3 reads CSVKQGWETQYF. Written as DNA, the CDR3 is TGCAGCGTTAAACAGGGATGGGAGACCCAGTACTTC.

The rearrangement links TRBV11-2 to TRBJ2-3; the D is unclear. This CDR3 has 18 residues. Per germline, CDR1 SGHAT and CDR2 FQNNGV. Trimming took off 0 bases at V and 1 base at J, with 17 bases between the two ends. The CDR3 loop reads CASSLDGAGVAGTDTQYF. The CDR3 DNA follows: TGTGCCAGCAGCTTAGATGGTGCTGGAGTAGCAGGCACAGATACGCAGTATTTT.

This clonotype was recorded a few times. The rearrangement links TRBV29-1 to TRBJ2-5; TRBD2 matches at 10 bases. Germline loops: CDR1 SQVTM, CDR2 ANQGSEA. The CDR3 covers 13 residues. After removal of 7 bases from V and 5 bases from J, the junction contained 7 bases not matched to a gene. The DNA of the CDR3 is TGCAGCGCCTGGACTAGCGGAGGGGAGACCCAGTACTTC. This codes for CSAWTSGGETQYF.